This T cell receptor (beta chain) is from a study of breast tumors, draining lymph nodes, adjacent tissues. In this sample, this clonotype turned up many times. TCRdb fed the multiplex PCR reads into MiXCR, producing one record per CDR3 protein. The sample consists of around 130,000 distinct CDR3 sequences, around a third of them appearing once. The CDR3 has 10 amino acids. V gave up 5 bases and J gave up 5 bases, with 5 bases separating them. Germline values: CDR1 DFQATT, CDR2 SNEGSKA (reference sequence). Axillary draining lymph nodes of breast cancer patients supplied the node samples. This TCR came from a female donor with breast cancer. Some clones in this sample may be carry-over from other donors' samples. The chain recombines TRBV20-1 with TRBJ2-3; D could derive from TRBD1 or TRBD2 (5 bases each). Sequenced input: axillary lymph node tissue. CDR3 nucleotides: TGCAGTGCTGGGGGAGATACGCAGTATTTT. It yields the protein CSAGGDTQYF.